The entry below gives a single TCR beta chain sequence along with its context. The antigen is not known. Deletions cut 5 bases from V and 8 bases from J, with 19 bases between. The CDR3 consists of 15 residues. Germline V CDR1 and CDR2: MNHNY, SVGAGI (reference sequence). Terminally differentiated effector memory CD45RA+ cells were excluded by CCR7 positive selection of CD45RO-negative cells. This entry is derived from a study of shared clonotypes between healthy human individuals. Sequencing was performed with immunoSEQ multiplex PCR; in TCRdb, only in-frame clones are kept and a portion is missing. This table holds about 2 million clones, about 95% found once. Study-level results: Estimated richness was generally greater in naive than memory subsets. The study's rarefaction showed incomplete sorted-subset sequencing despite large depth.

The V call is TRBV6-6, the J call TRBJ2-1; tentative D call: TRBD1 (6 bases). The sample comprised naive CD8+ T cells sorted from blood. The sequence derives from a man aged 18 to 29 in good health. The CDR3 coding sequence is TGTGCCAGCAGTCCCTTCGGGACACCAAAGGATGAGCAGTTCTTC. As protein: CASSPFGTPKDEQFF.